This T cell receptor (beta chain) originates from a study of T cells after yellow fever vaccination. Overall study: Low-cell-number fractions were prepared with SMART-Seq v4 Ultra Low Input.

Regarding the study as a whole: Within FACS-sorted repertoires, abundant clonotypes contaminating from the bulk population could be present.

This clonotype was observed at least ten times. What it binds is unknown. The V gene end was trimmed by 4 bases and the J gene end by 10 bases; junction bases not matched to a gene: 19. The CDR3 has 17 residues. The germline CDR1 and CDR2 sequences are LGHNA and YNFKEQ. As TCR cDNA was made by 5'RACE template switching, a universal primer site and UMIs were added. TCRdb re-called the 5' RACE reads with MiXCR, one entry per CDR3 protein. The sample includes under 200,000 distinct CDR3 sequences, about 11% of them seen just once. This rearrangement joins TRBV4-2 to TRBJ2-1, with 7 bases aligning to TRBD2. The source is a man between 18 and 29 years old who received the YFV17D yellow fever vaccine. The sample consisted of CD8+ T cells sorted from PBMCs, taken 15 days after the yellow fever booster vaccination. The CDR3 DNA sequence: TGTGCCAGCAGCCGACTAACCGGGACTATATGGGAGGCAGAGCAGTTCTTC. Encoded protein: CASSRLTGTIWEAEQFF.